One and the same sample provided the 29 T cell receptor beta chains below, sequenced in a study of T cells in Graves' hyperthyroidism and ophthalmopathy. Researchers amplified the TCR beta CDR3 regions from RNA transcripts. HTBI primers were the set used in a first-round RT-PCR of the TCR CDR3. TCRdb independently ran MiXCR on the multiplex PCR reads; one entry per CDR3 protein. The sample has more than 350,000 distinct CDR3 sequences; roughly 15% are singletons. The specimen was blood. The receptors here all came from a woman in her fifties or sixties with Graves' ophthalmopathy.

This clonotype was recorded many times. V and J are TRBV20-1 and TRBJ2-2; D ambiguous. The germline V gene encodes CDR1 DFQATT and CDR2 SNEGSKA (reference sequence). V shed 6 bases and J shed 4 bases, with 9 bases lying between them. This CDR3 is 12 amino acids long. The CDR3 is CSAPTVTGELFF. CDR3 DNA sequence: TGCAGTGCCCCGACTGTCACCGGGGAGCTGTTTTTT.

This clonotype has more than one count but fewer than ten. The chain joins TRBV27 to TRBJ1-3, with unresolved D. Trimming stripped 2 bases from V and 4 bases from J, with 15 bases between. CDR1 is MNHEY and CDR2 is SMNVEV in the germline V gene (reference sequence). The CDR3 spans 16 residues. The CDR3 DNA reads as TGTGCCAGCAGTTTAGAGGTACCCGGGGTAGGAAACACCATATATTTT. Protein: CASSLEVPGVGNTIYF.

This chain uses TRBV20-1 with TRBJ2-1; D ambiguous. This CDR3 spans 13 amino acids. Germline CDR1 is DFQATT and CDR2 is SNEGSKA (reference sequence). Trimming cost V 3 bases and J 2 bases, with 8 bases left between them. CDR3 sequence: CSARFPTYNEQFF. DNA of the CDR3: TGCAGTGCTAGGTTCCCGACCTACAATGAGCAGTTCTTC.

In this sample, this clonotype turned up many times. The V call is TRBV2, the J call TRBJ2-5; a weak D match, TRBD1 (6 bases). V shed 1 base and J shed 5 bases, with 8 bases lying between them. CDR1 and CDR2 from the germline V gene are SNHLY and FYNNEI. The CDR3 is 13 amino acids. The CDR3 loop reads CASSEDRVETQYF. DNA for the CDR3: TGTGCCAGCAGTGAAGACAGGGTCGAGACCCAGTACTTC.

In this sample, this clonotype turned up a few times. The J gene is TRBJ2-1, the V gene TRBV7-6; 8 positions match TRBD2. Germline V gene lookup returns CDR1 SGHVS and CDR2 FNYEAQ. The ends lost 4 bases at V and 4 bases at J; junction bases unmatched: 12. CDR3 length: 17 amino acids. The CDR3 loop reads CASSSLRREGRYNEQFF. The DNA for the CDR3 is TGTGCCAGCAGCTCACTCAGACGGGAGGGGAGATACAATGAGCAGTTCTTC.

This clonotype was observed many times. The V call is TRBV7-3, the J call TRBJ2-1, with TRBD1 matching 11 bases. The CDR3 spans 15 residues. Germline loops: CDR1 SGHTA, CDR2 FQGTGA. J gave up 7 bases and V 5 bases, and 7 bases lay outside the gene matches. The CDR3 region is CASSIGTGGSNEQFF. The CDR3 DNA reads as TGTGCCAGCAGCATTGGGACAGGGGGAAGTAATGAGCAGTTCTTC.

V gene TRBV5-1 combines with J gene TRBJ2-1; the match to TRBD1 covers 8 bases. V dropped 4 bases and J dropped 7; count of bases not matched to a gene: 7. CDR3 size: 14 residues. CDR1 SGHRS and CDR2 YFSETQ come from the germline V gene. CDR3 amino acids: CASSPGTGRNEQFF. For the CDR3, the DNA is TGCGCCAGCAGCCCCGGGACAGGACGAAATGAGCAGTTCTTC.

Many counts were recorded for this clonotype. The J gene is TRBJ2-7, the V gene TRBV11-2; a possible D gene is TRBD2 (5 bases). Germline assignment: CDR1 SGHAT and CDR2 FQNNGV. The V and J ends lost 5 bases and 5 bases respectively, with 19 bases between them. CDR3 length: 15 residues. The CDR3 protein is CASSPRLDSLDEQYF. In DNA form, the CDR3 reads TGTGCCAGCAGCCCCCGGTTGGACTCCCTCGACGAGCAGTACTTC.

The rearrangement joins TRBV28 to TRBJ2-5; 8 nucleotides match TRBD1. The trim removed 5 bases at V and 5 bases at J, leaving 7 bases unmatched. CDR1 is MDHEN and CDR2 is SYDVKM in the germline V gene. The CDR3 sequence is 14 residues long. The CDR3: CASSQQGVSETQYF. DNA of the CDR3: TGTGCCAGCAGTCAACAGGGGGTCAGCGAGACCCAGTACTTC.

The CDR3 sequence: CASSVRGSGDTQYF. CDR3 nucleotides: TGTGCCAGCAGCGTTCGCGGGAGCGGGGATACGCAGTATTTT. The chain recombines TRBV4-2 with TRBJ2-3; TRBD2 matches 7 bases. The CDR3 spans 14 residues. CDR1 LGHNA and CDR2 YNFKEQ come from the germline V gene. V trimming: 5 bases; J trimming: 6 bases; junction bases outside the gene matches: 8.

This clonotype was seen many times. The chain links TRBV5-1 to TRBJ2-7, with TRBD2 matching 7 bases. Germline CDR1 and CDR2: SGHRS and YFSETQ. This CDR3 has 15 residues. V lost 0 bases, J lost 1 base, and 4 bases stayed unmatched. In DNA form, the CDR3 reads TGCGCCAGCAGCTTGGACCCGGGAGGATCCTACGAGCAGTACTTC. Amino acids: CASSLDPGGSYEQYF.

This clonotype has just a few counts. The CDR3 loop reads CASSRTSGVQETQYF. The DNA of the CDR3 is TGTGCCAGCTCAAGGACTAGCGGGGTACAAGAGACCCAGTACTTC. The chain couples TRBV18 to TRBJ2-5; 12 bases align to TRBD2. The trim removed 5 bases at V and 2 bases at J, leaving 3 bases unmatched. The V gene's germline CDR1 is KGHSH and CDR2 LQKENI. The CDR3 extends over 15 amino acids.

The sample holds many counts of this clonotype. The genes are TRBV30 and TRBJ1-5, with D hard to call. This CDR3 comprises 16 residues. From germline, CDR1 is GTSNPN and CDR2 SVGIG (reference sequence). V was trimmed by 4 bases and J by 0 bases, leaving 16 bases between them. As DNA, the CDR3 is TGTGCCTGGACCCCTTCTGGGTACCATAGCAATCAGCCCCAGCATTTT. Protein sequence: CAWTPSGYHSNQPQHF.

The V gene is TRBV27, the J gene TRBJ2-3, with 10 bases matching TRBD1. The germline V gene encodes CDR1 MNHEY and CDR2 SMNVEV (reference sequence). J was trimmed by 6 bases and V by 5 bases; bases with no gene match: 8. CDR3 length: 15 amino acids. CDR3 sequence reads: CASSGTGALGDTQYF. CDR3 nucleotides: TGTGCCAGCAGTGGGACAGGGGCGCTTGGGGATACGCAGTATTTT.

This clonotype was observed a handful of times. The CDR3 reads CATRWGEGTEAFF. DNA of the CDR3: TGTGCCACCCGATGGGGCGAGGGGACTGAAGCTTTCTTT. The V and J genes are TRBV24-1 and TRBJ1-1; D is perhaps TRBD1 (5 bases). V was clipped by 9 bases and J by 5 bases, with 15 bases between them. CDR3 length: 13 residues. Germline CDR1 reads KGHDR; CDR2 reads SFDVKD.

This chain links TRBV6-1 with TRBJ2-2; TRBD2 aligns across 11 bases. The CDR3 is 16 amino acids. Germline values: CDR1 MNHNS, CDR2 SASEGT. Losses at the gene ends were 5 bases for V and 5 bases for J; bases not matched to a gene: 7. The CDR3 here is CASSKLAGAGTGELFF. For the CDR3, the DNA is TGTGCCAGCAGTAAACTAGCGGGAGCGGGAACCGGGGAGCTGTTTTTT.

This clonotype has at least ten counts. The V call is TRBV2, the J call TRBJ2-2; the match to TRBD2 covers 8 bases. Per germline, CDR1 SNHLY and CDR2 FYNNEI. This CDR3 is 15 amino acids long. V dropped 6 bases and J dropped 5; count of bases not matched to a gene: 8. DNA of the CDR3: TGTGCCAGCAGCGATATGAGCGGGAGAACCGGGGAGCTGTTTTTT. It encodes CASSDMSGRTGELFF.

The chain couples TRBV19 to TRBJ2-6; 7 nucleotides align to TRBD2. The germline gives CDR1 LNHDA, CDR2 SQIVND (reference sequence). The CDR3 loop spans 18 amino acids. V was pared by 10 bases and J by 0 bases, with 15 bases of the junction left unmatched. This chain's CDR3 is CATAGVSGRLSGANVLTF. DNA of the CDR3: TGTGCCACCGCGGGGGTTAGCGGAAGACTCTCTGGGGCCAACGTCCTGACTTTC.

Only a few counts were recorded for this clonotype. The V call is TRBV7-2, the J call TRBJ2-1, with 11 bases aligning to TRBD2. Germline CDR1 SGHTA, CDR2 FQGNSA. The ends lost 1 base at V and 14 bases at J; junction bases unmatched: 7. This CDR3 comprises 14 residues. CDR3 in DNA: TGTGCCAGCAGCTTAGGAACTAGCGGGAGACCGGAGTTCTTC. Protein sequence: CASSLGTSGRPEFF.

As regards this clonotype: Just one base apart from a much larger clone, this may be a read error. The rearrangement links TRBV29-1 to TRBJ2-3; D unresolved. The CDR3 length is 13 residues. The germline V gene encodes CDR1 SQVTM and CDR2 ANQGSEA. CDR3 nucleotides: TGCGGCGTTGAGGTAAACGGGCCAGATACGCAGTATTTT. Amino acids: CGVEVNGPDTQYF.

This clonotype has ten or more counts. This chain uses TRBV12-3 or TRBV12-4 with TRBJ2-7; tentative D call: TRBD2 (6 bases). V was trimmed by 1 base and J by 7 bases, leaving 11 bases between them. CDR3 length: 13 residues. The chain's CDR3 is CASSLGWSGEQYF. CDR3 DNA: TGTGCCAGCAGTTTAGGGTGGAGCGGGGAGCAGTACTTC.

The chain recombines TRBV28 with TRBJ2-7; 7 nucleotides agree with TRBD2. Germline CDR1 reads MDHEN; CDR2 reads SYDVKM. The CDR3 runs 15 residues. V dropped 0 bases and J dropped 5; count of bases not matched to a gene: 7. In DNA form, the CDR3 reads TGTGCCAGCAGTTTATGGAGGGAGGGCCAGGACGAGCAGTACTTC. Its protein is CASSLWREGQDEQYF. The full variable domain, in which reference TRBV28 and TRBJ2-7 provide the parts outside the CDR3, is DVKVTQSSRYLVKRTGEKVFLECVQDMDHENMFWYRQDPGLGLRLIYFSYDVKMKEKGDIPEGYSVSREKKERFSLILESASTNQTSMYLCASSLWREGQDEQYFGPGTRLTVT.

This clonotype was observed many times. V is TRBV27 and J is TRBJ2-7; D remains unclear. The CDR3 sequence is 13 residues long. Deletions cut 3 bases from V and 0 bases from J, with 6 bases between. CDR1 and CDR2 from the germline V gene are MNHEY and SMNVEV (reference sequence). CDR3 in DNA: TGTGCCAGCAGTTTGTACAGCTCCTACGAGCAGTACTTC. Translating gives CASSLYSSYEQYF.

On this clonotype itself: The junction departs from the called germline gene at one end, perhaps through a read error. CDR3 DNA sequence: TGTGCCAGCAGTCATCCTCCGGGACTAGGGCCTCCCTACGAGCGGTACTTC. Amino acid sequence: CASSHPPGLGPPYERYF. This sequence joins TRBV12-3 or TRBV12-4 and TRBJ2-7; TRBD2 agrees at 8 bases. The CDR3 totals 17 residues.

This rearrangement joins TRBV7-2 to TRBJ2-1; TRBD2 agrees at 11 bases. From germline, CDR1 is SGHTA and CDR2 FQGNSA. CDR3 size: 16 residues. Germline trimming cut 11 bases from V and 0 bases from J; bases unmatched to any gene: 9. DNA for the CDR3: TGTGCCTCTAGTAGCGGGAGGGAGGGCTCCTACAATGAGCAGTTCTTC. It codes for CASSSGREGSYNEQFF.

This clonotype was found many times. The chain has TRBV7-9 and TRBJ2-7, with D possibly TRBD1 on 5 matching bases. The germline V gene encodes CDR1 SEHNR and CDR2 FQNEAQ (reference sequence). The CDR3 is 13 residues long. V gave up 4 bases and J gave up 5 bases, with 12 bases separating them. The CDR3 region has the DNA TGTGCCAGCAGCTCCCAGGGTCCGAACGAGCAGTACTTC. Translated: CASSSQGPNEQYF.

Many counts were recorded for this clonotype. This rearrangement joins TRBV7-2 to TRBJ2-5; D remains ambiguous. Germline V CDR1 and CDR2: SGHTA, FQGNSA. V was shortened by 5 bases and J by 0 bases, with 10 bases between the two germline ends. The CDR3 has 14 amino acids. The CDR3 region is CASSAFGDQETQYF. In nucleotides, the CDR3 is TGTGCCAGCAGCGCCTTTGGGGACCAAGAGACCCAGTACTTC.

CDR3 sequence (DNA): TGTGCCAGCAGCGCCGCCGGACATACACAAGAGACCCAGTACTTC. Translating gives CASSAAGHTQETQYF. This sequence joins TRBV7-6 and TRBJ2-5, with TRBD1 as a possible D gene (5 bases). This CDR3 spans 15 amino acids. CDR1 SGHVS and CDR2 FNYEAQ come from the germline V gene. Trimming shortened V by 5 bases and J by 2 bases, and 15 bases separated the two germline ends.

The chain recombines TRBV7-3 with TRBJ2-2; D unresolved. Trimming removed 7 bases from V and 7 bases from J, with 13 bases in between. This CDR3 has 13 residues. CDR1 and CDR2 (germline): SGHTA, FQGTGA. CDR3: CASTLKGGGELFF. CDR3 DNA sequence: TGTGCCAGCACCCTAAAGGGCGGCGGGGAGCTGTTTTTT.